The rows below give T cell receptor beta chains drawn from one sample of a study of T cells in Graves' hyperthyroidism and ophthalmopathy. TCRdb called the multiplex PCR reads again in MiXCR, with one record for every CDR3 protein. Among 300,000 to 400,000 distinct CDR3 sequences, roughly 18% were seen once, and the ten largest hold around two fifths. Source material: blood. The receptors come from a man aged 18 to 35 with Graves' ophthalmopathy. CDR3s include the opening cysteine and the closing phenylalanine or tryptophan. D genes are given only for firm matches. Only part of the rows carry a size: once, few, many, or a class if the clone is expanded.

v_call	d_call	clone_size	j_call	cdr3_nt	cdr3_aa
TRBV5-1	-	-	TRBJ1-2	TGCGCCAGCAGCTGGGGGGTTGTAGGACAAGACTTTAACTATGGCTACACCTTC	CASSWGVVGQDFNYGYTF
TRBV13	TRBD1	few	TRBJ1-3	TGTGCCAGCAGCTTCCAGGGGGGAATCGGCTCTGGAAACACCATATATTTT	CASSFQGGIGSGNTIYF
TRBV2	TRBD2	few	TRBJ2-5	TGTGCCAGCAGTGAAACCGGAGCGGGGGGGTCCGAGACCCAGTACTTC	CASSETGAGGSETQYF
TRBV3-1	TRBD1	many	TRBJ2-1	TGTGCCAGCAGCCAAGCATGGACAGGGGGCTACAATGAGCAGTTCTTC	CASSQAWTGGYNEQFF
TRBV20-1	-	-	TRBJ2-5	TGCAGTGCTAGAGCACCTTACCAAGAGACCCAGTACTTC	CSARAPYQETQYF
TRBV28	TRBD2	many	TRBJ2-7	TGTGCCAGCAGTTCACGGGGGGGTACCGAGCAGTACTTC	CASSSRGGTEQYF
TRBV3-1	-	few	TRBJ2-1	TGTGCCAGCAGCAGGGCCAGGCGGGTGCAGTTCTTC	CASSRARRVQFF
TRBV12-3/TRBV12-4	-	many	TRBJ1-4	TGTGCCAGCAGTTTGGGGCTGGTAGGTGAAAAACTGTTTTTT	CASSLGLVGEKLFF
TRBV6-1	-	-	TRBJ1-2	TGTGCCAGCAGTAACCCTTCACCGCCCTATGGCTACACCTTC	CASSNPSPPYGYTF
TRBV4-2	-	once	TRBJ2-1	TGTGCCAGCAGCCAAGCGGAGGGGGTAGCGGGTGAGCAGTTCTTC	CASSQAEGVAGEQFF
TRBV14	TRBD1	many	TRBJ1-1	TGTGCCAGCAGCCAGTGGACAGGGGGCCTCTGGAACACTGAAGCTTTCTTT	CASSQWTGGLWNTEAFF
TRBV20-1	TRBD1	-	TRBJ1-2	TGCAGTGCGAGGGGGGGACAGGGGTATGGCTACACCTTC	CSARGGQGYGYTF
TRBV6-1	-	many	TRBJ1-4	TGTGCCAGCAAAACAGTAAGGGGGGCAGGGGAAAAACTGTTTTTT	CASKTVRGAGEKLFF
TRBV7-8	TRBD2	many	TRBJ2-1	TGTGCCAGCAGCTTGGGACTAGCGGGGGGGGATGAGCAGTTCTTC	CASSLGLAGGDEQFF
TRBV3-1	-	-	TRBJ2-5	TGTGCCAGCAGCCCTTCCGGACCCATCCTAGAGACCCAGTACTTC	CASSPSGPILETQYF
TRBV11-2	-	few	TRBJ2-5	TGTGCCAGCAGCTCCCCCTTGCAAGAGACCCAGTACTTC	CASSSPLQETQYF
TRBV20-1	TRBD2	few	TRBJ2-2	TGCAGTGCTAGGGCTAGCGGGGTACATAGGAACACCGGGGAGCTGTTTTTT	CSARASGVHRNTGELFF
TRBV20-1	-	-	TRBJ1-6	TGCAGTGCTAGTGGGGGGTTATCTGTTAATTCACCCCTCCACTTT	CSASGGLSVNSPLHF
TRBV5-4	TRBD1	-	TRBJ1-1	TGTGCCAGCAGCTTGGCCAAGGACAGGGGGCTCCCTGAAGCTTTCTTT	CASSLAKDRGLPEAFF
TRBV5-5	TRBD1	-	TRBJ2-2	TGTGCCAGCAGCTTCCGGACAGGGGGCTCCGGGGAGCTGTTTTTT	CASSFRTGGSGELFF
TRBV4-1	-	-	TRBJ1-1	TGCGCCAGCAGCCAAGGCAGGAGGGGAGCGAACACTGAAGCTTTCTTT	CASSQGRRGANTEAFF
TRBV6-4	TRBD2	few	TRBJ2-6	TGTGCCAGCAGTGCGGGGGGGGCCTCTGGGGCCAACGTCCTGACTTTC	CASSAGGASGANVLTF
TRBV10-2	-	-	TRBJ2-7	TGCGCCAGCAGTGATTCCGGAGCCACCACCTACGAGCAGTACTTC	CASSDSGATTYEQYF
TRBV20-1	TRBD2	many	TRBJ2-7	TGCAGTGCTAGAGAAAAGACTAGCGGGTCGGGTGAGCAGTACTTC	CSAREKTSGSGEQYF
TRBV6-1	TRBD1	-	TRBJ1-5	TGTGCCAGCAGCTCCGGGACAGGGGGGTTACGTCAGCCCCAGCATTTT	CASSSGTGGLRQPQHF
TRBV27	-	-	TRBJ1-1	TGTGCCAGCAAGCTTTTAGGGGGAACAACTGAAGCTTTCTTT	CASKLLGGTTEAFF
TRBV11-2	TRBD1	many	TRBJ1-2	TGTGCCAGCAGCTTCGCCCCCGGGACAGGGGATCGCTATGGCTACACCTTC	CASSFAPGTGDRYGYTF
TRBV7-4	-	few	TRBJ1-4	TGTGCCAGCAGCTTAGATTTCTGGTCCCATTGTTGGGGGGGCGGTGAAAAACTGTTTTTT	CASSLDFWSHCWGGGEKLFF
TRBV6-1	-	few	TRBJ2-7	TGTGCCAGCAGGGCCCCAGGGGACGAGCAGTACTTC	CASRAPGDEQYF
TRBV11-2	TRBD1	many	TRBJ1-2	TGTGCCAGCAGCTTGGTGGGACAGGGGGCCTACACCTTC	CASSLVGQGAYTF
TRBV19	TRBD2	few	TRBJ2-7	TGTGCCAGTAGTCAACTAGCGGGGGGGACCGAGCAGTACTTC	CASSQLAGGTEQYF
TRBV7-8	TRBD2	many	TRBJ2-5	TGTGCCAGCAGCCCCCGCGGGGGTTATGGAGAGACCCAGTACTTC	CASSPRGGYGETQYF
TRBV20-1	TRBD2	once	TRBJ2-3	TGCAGTGCCCGGGCGGGAGGACCTAGCACAGATACGCAGTATTTT	CSARAGGPSTDTQYF
TRBV7-6	-	-	TRBJ1-2	TGTGCCAGCAGCTTAGCCCCGGCTGGGGATAGTGGCTACACCTTC	CASSLAPAGDSGYTF
TRBV12-3/TRBV12-4	TRBD1	-	TRBJ1-2	TGTGCCAGCAGAACGGGACAGGGTTACGACTATGGCTACACCTTC	CASRTGQGYDYGYTF
TRBV6-1	TRBD1	-	TRBJ1-6	TGTGCCAGCTCCTGGGACAGCTTTTATAATTCACCCCTCCACTTT	CASSWDSFYNSPLHF
TRBV19	-	many	TRBJ1-2	TGTGCCAGTAGTAATACAGGACAAACCTATGGCTACACCTTC	CASSNTGQTYGYTF
TRBV5-8	-	few	TRBJ1-5	TGTGCCAGCAGCCCCGGACCGGACGGGGCCCAGCATTTT	CASSPGPDGAQHF